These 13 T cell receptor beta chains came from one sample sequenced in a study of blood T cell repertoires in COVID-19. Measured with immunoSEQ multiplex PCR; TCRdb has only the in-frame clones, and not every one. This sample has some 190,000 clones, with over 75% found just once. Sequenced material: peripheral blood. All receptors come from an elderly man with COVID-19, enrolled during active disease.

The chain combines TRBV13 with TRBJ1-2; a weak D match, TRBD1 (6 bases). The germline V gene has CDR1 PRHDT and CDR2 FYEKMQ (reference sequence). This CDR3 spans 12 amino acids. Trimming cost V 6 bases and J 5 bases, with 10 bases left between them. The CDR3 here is CASSRQVYGYTF. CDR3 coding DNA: TGTGCCAGCAGTCGACAGGTTTATGGCTACACCTTC.

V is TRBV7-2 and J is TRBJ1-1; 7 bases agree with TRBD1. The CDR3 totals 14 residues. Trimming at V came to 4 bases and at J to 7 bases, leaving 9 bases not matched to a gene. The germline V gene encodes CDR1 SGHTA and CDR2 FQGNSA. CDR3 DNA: TGTGCCAGCAGCTACTTTGACAGGGACCTTGAAGCTTTCTTT. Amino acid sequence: CASSYFDRDLEAFF.

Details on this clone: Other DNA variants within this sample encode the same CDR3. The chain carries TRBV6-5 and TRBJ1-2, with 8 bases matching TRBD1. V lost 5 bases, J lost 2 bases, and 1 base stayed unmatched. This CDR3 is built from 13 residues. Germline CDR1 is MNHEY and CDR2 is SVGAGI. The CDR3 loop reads CASSRQGNYGYTF. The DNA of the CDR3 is TGTGCCAGCAGTAGACAGGGGAACTATGGCTACACCTTC.

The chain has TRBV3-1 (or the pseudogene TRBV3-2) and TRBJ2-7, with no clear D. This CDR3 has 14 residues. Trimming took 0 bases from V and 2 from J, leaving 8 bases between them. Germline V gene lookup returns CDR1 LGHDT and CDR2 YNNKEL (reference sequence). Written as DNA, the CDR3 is TGTGCCAGCAGCCAAGACTCGGCGGCCTACGAGCAGTACTTC. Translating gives CASSQDSAAYEQYF.

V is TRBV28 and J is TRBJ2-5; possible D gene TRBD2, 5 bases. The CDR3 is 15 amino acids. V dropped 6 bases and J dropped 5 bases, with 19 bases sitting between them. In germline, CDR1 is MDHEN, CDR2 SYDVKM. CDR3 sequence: CASSTPGLAPETQYF. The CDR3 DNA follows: TGTGCCAGCAGCACACCGGGCCTAGCTCCGGAGACCCAGTACTTC.

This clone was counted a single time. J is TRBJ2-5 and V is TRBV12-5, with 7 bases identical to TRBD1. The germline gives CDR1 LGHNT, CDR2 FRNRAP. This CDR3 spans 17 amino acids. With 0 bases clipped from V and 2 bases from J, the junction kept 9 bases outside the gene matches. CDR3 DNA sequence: TGTGCTAGTGGTTTGGTACGGGTCCTGGACAGGCAAGAGACCCAGTACTTC. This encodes CASGLVRVLDRQETQYF.

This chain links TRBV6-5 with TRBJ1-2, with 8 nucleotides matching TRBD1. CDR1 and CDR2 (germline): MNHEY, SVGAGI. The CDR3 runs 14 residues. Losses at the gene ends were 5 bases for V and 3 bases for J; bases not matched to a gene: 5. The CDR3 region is CASSRTGRDYGYTF. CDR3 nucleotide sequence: TGTGCCAGCAGTCGGACAGGGAGGGACTATGGCTACACCTTC.

CDR3 sequence: CASSPRGLGGSGNTIYF. The DNA for the CDR3 is TGTGCCAGCTCACCGCGTGGCTTGGGGGGCTCTGGAAACACCATATATTTT. The chain has TRBV18 and TRBJ1-3, with a tentative D call TRBD1 (5 bases). Germline V gene data show CDR1 as KGHSH and CDR2 as LQKENI. The CDR3 has 17 amino acids. V dropped 3 bases and J dropped 0 bases, with 15 bases sitting between them. The full variable domain, rest sourced from reference TRBV18 and TRBJ1-3, is NAGVMQNPRHLVRRRGQEARLRCSPMKGHSHVYWYRQLPEEGLKFMVYLQKENIIDESGMPKERFSAEFPKEGPSILRIQQVVRGDSAAYFCASSPRGLGGSGNTIYFGEGSWLTVV.

CDR3: CASSSRQGRREKLFF. CDR3 DNA sequence: TGTGCCAGCAGCTCCCGACAGGGAAGGAGGGAAAAACTGTTTTTT. The V gene is TRBV5-6, the J gene TRBJ1-4, with 7 bases fitting TRBD1. Per germline, CDR1 SGHDT and CDR2 YYEEEE. The CDR3 spans 15 residues. V gave up 3 bases and J gave up 8 bases; unmatched junction bases: 10.

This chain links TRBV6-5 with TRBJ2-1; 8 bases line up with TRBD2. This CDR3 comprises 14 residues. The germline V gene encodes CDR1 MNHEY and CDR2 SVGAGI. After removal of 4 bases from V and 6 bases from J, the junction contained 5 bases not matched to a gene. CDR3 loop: CASSFSGRGNEQFF. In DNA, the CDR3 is TGTGCCAGCAGTTTTTCCGGGAGGGGCAATGAGCAGTTCTTC.

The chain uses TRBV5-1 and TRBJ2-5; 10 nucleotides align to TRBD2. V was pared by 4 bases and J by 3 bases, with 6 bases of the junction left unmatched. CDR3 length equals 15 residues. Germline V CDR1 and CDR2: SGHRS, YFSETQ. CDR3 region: CASSPTGTSEETQYF. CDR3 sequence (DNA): TGCGCCAGCAGCCCGACCGGGACTAGCGAAGAGACCCAGTACTTC. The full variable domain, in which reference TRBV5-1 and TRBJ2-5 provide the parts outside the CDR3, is KAGVTQTPRYLIKTRGQQVTLSCSPISGHRSVSWYQQTPGQGLQFLFEYFSETQRNKGNFPGRFSGRQFSNSRSEMNVSTLELGDSALYLCASSPTGTSEETQYFGPGTRLLVL.

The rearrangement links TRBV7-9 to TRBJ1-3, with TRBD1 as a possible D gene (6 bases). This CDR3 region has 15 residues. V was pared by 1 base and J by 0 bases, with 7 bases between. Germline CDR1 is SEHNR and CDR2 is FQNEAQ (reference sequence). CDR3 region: CASSLVGASGNTIYF. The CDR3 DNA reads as TGTGCCAGCAGCTTAGTGGGGGCCTCTGGAAACACCATATATTTT.

The CDR3 here is CASSLGTGGNQPQHF. The CDR3 nucleotides read TGTGCCAGCAGCTTAGGGACAGGGGGCAATCAGCCCCAGCATTTT. The V gene is TRBV7-2, the J gene TRBJ1-5, with TRBD1 matching over 9 bases. The CDR3 loop spans 15 amino acids. The ends lost 1 base at V and 2 bases at J; junction bases unmatched: 0. Germline V gives CDR1 SGHTA, CDR2 FQGNSA.